The TCR beta chain under discussion was sequenced for a study of shared clonotypes between healthy human individuals. Per the germline V gene, CDR1 is SGHTS and CDR2 is YDEGEE. This CDR3 is built from 15 residues. Trimming took off 1 base at V and 8 bases at J, with 15 bases between the two ends. Some clones are missing from TCRdb's copy, which holds only in-frame ones; the method was immunoSEQ multiplex PCR. The profile covers 1.6 million or so clones, with around 97% appearing a single time and about 1.2% taken by the ten largest. The receptor was derived from a man younger than 40 in good health. The gene calls are TRBV5-8 and TRBJ1-4, with D possibly matching TRBD1 (6 bases). What was sequenced was naive CD4+ T cells sorted from blood. The subset denotes: CD45RA+ positively selected. This chain's CDR3 is CASSLTRTRGEKLFF. For the CDR3, the DNA is TGTGCCAGCAGCTTGACCCGGACAAGGGGGGAAAAACTGTTTTTT. Looking up the rest from reference TRBV5-8 and TRBJ1-4 gives the full variable domain: EAGVTQSPTHLIKTRGQQATLRCSPISGHTSVYWYQQALGLGLQFLLWYDEGEERNRGNFPPRFSGRQFPNYSSELNVNALELEDSALYLCASSLTRTRGEKLFFGSGTQLSVL.